This T cell receptor beta chain was obtained from a study of blood T cell repertoires in COVID-19. Background on the study: Sample material is recorded as cDNA or gDNA derived from T cells, B-cell-depleted T cells, or PBMCs.

Authors' analysis steps: Nucleated cell counts were estimated from reference gene primer amplification. Produced via immunoSEQ multiplex PCR; TCRdb's table is partial and in-frame only. That table is the source of V, J and clone size, and D and trimming were worked out from the DNA. The sample contains 60,000 to 85,000 clones, roughly 87% of which appear only once. V lost 5 bases, J lost 6 bases, and 14 bases lay in between. This CDR3 region has 13 residues. Germline V gene data show CDR1 as LNHDA and CDR2 as SQIVND (reference sequence). The sequencing sample was made of peripheral blood. The chain is built from TRBV19 and TRBJ2-7; D possibly corresponds to TRBD2 (5 bases). The source is a woman aged 45-59 years with active COVID-19. The CDR3 spells CASSPGSSGEQYF. CDR3 bases: TGTGCCAGTAGTCCGGGGTCATCTGGCGAGCAGTACTTC.